The 18 T cell receptor beta chains below come from one sample, sequenced in a study of blood T cell repertoires in COVID-19. Assay used: immunoSEQ multiplex PCR; TCRdb lists only in-frame clones, some missing. The sample includes about 64,000 clones, around 83% of them seen just once. Source material: peripheral blood. Receptor source: a human donor in a cohort sampled during active COVID-19.

V and J are TRBV11-2 and TRBJ1-1; D ambiguous. Trimming removed 1 base at V and 0 bases at J, with 9 bases between. CDR3 length: 15 amino acids. From germline, CDR1 is SGHAT and CDR2 FQNNGV. DNA of the CDR3: TGTGCCAGCAGCTTAGCCGCGGGGATGAACACTGAAGCTTTCTTT. Amino acids: CASSLAAGMNTEAFF.

This clone was counted a single time. V gene TRBV11-2 combines with J gene TRBJ2-1, with TRBD2 identical over 12 bases. From germline, CDR1 is SGHAT and CDR2 FQNNGV. CDR3 length: 19 residues. The V segment lost 5 bases and the J segment 0 bases; nucleotides outside the gene matches: 11. The CDR3 spells CASSQTSGGSLSSYNEQFF. The CDR3 bases are TGTGCCAGCAGCCAAACTAGCGGGGGGTCCCTAAGCTCCTACAATGAGCAGTTCTTC.

The gene calls are TRBV7-9 and TRBJ2-3, with D possibly being TRBD1 (5 bases). The length of the CDR3 is 14 residues. Germline V gives CDR1 SEHNR, CDR2 FQNEAQ (reference sequence). The V end lost 4 bases, the J end lost 4 bases, and 12 bases lay between the germline ends. Here the CDR3 reads CASSSRTGADTQYF. The CDR3 DNA reads as TGTGCCAGCAGCTCAAGAACAGGTGCAGATACGCAGTATTTT.

The rearrangement joins TRBV2 to TRBJ1-4; D remains ambiguous. This CDR3 contains 13 residues. Trimming removed 4 bases at V and 5 bases at J, with 8 bases between. Per the germline V gene, CDR1 is SNHLY and CDR2 is FYNNEI. The CDR3 is CASSVRLNEKLFF. The CDR3 region has the DNA TGTGCCAGCAGTGTCCGTTTGAATGAAAAACTGTTTTTT.

The V gene is TRBV2, the J gene TRBJ1-2; 9 nucleotides line up with TRBD1. With 6 bases clipped from V and 5 bases from J, the junction kept 7 bases outside the gene matches. This CDR3 contains 14 residues. Germline assignment: CDR1 SNHLY and CDR2 FYNNEI. This CDR3 reads CASRAPGQGYGYTF. CDR3 in DNA: TGTGCCAGCAGGGCCCCAGGACAGGGGTATGGCTACACCTTC.

In the case of this clone: The same CDR3 also results from other DNA sequences found in this sample. The rearrangement joins TRBV10-3 to TRBJ1-4, with TRBD1 identical over 11 bases. The CDR3 loop spans 16 amino acids. Germline lookup yields CDR1 ENHRY and CDR2 SYGVKD. Trimming at V came to 3 bases and at J to 7 bases, leaving 7 bases not matched to a gene. The CDR3 sequence: CAISDLRDRGTEKLFF. The CDR3 DNA sequence: TGTGCCATCAGTGACCTCCGGGACAGGGGGACTGAAAAACTGTTTTTT.

This clone was seen once. The CDR3 sequence is CASAPGGNYGYTF. CDR3 DNA: TGTGCCAGTGCCCCCGGGGGAAACTATGGCTACACCTTC. The gene calls are TRBV12-3 or TRBV12-4 and TRBJ1-2; a weak D match, TRBD1 (5 bases). V was trimmed by 9 bases and J by 2 bases, leaving 13 bases between them. The CDR3 is 13 amino acids.

This clone was counted once. The V call is TRBV29-1, the J call TRBJ2-3, with a possible D match to TRBD2 (5 bases). The ends were cut back, 6 bases at V and 0 bases at J, with 16 bases in the middle. The CDR3 consists of 15 residues. Germline CDR1 is SQVTM and CDR2 is ANQGSEA. In nucleotides, the CDR3 is TGCAGCGTGGAGCGTGAGGGTGCGAGCACAGATACGCAGTATTTT. This gives the protein CSVEREGASTDTQYF.

The chain is built from TRBV10-2 and TRBJ2-7, with 7 bases aligning to TRBD2. CDR1 is WSHSY and CDR2 is SAAADI in the germline V gene. The CDR3 consists of 15 residues. With 4 bases clipped from V and 2 bases from J, the junction kept 8 bases outside the gene matches. This CDR3 reads CASSARAGDPYEQYV. Written as DNA, the CDR3 is TGCGCCAGCAGTGCCAGGGCGGGGGACCCCTACGAGCAGTACGTC.

V is TRBV2 and J is TRBJ2-4, with D possibly TRBD2 on 5 matching bases. V shed 3 bases and J shed 4 bases, with 10 bases lying between them. CDR3 length: 14 residues. Per germline, CDR1 SNHLY and CDR2 FYNNEI. The CDR3 here is CASSESGKKNIQYF. The DNA of the CDR3 is TGTGCCAGCAGTGAGTCGGGGAAAAAAAACATTCAGTACTTC.

Only one count was recorded for this clone. The V gene is TRBV10-3, the J gene TRBJ1-5, with TRBD1 as a possible D gene (5 bases). V was pared by 2 bases and J by 1 base, with 9 bases between. The CDR3 length is 15 residues. Looked up from germline, CDR1 is ENHRY and CDR2 is SYGVKD. The CDR3 sequence is CAISEGAESNQPQHF. CDR3 nucleotide sequence: TGTGCCATCAGTGAGGGGGCAGAAAGCAATCAGCCCCAGCATTTT.

The V gene is TRBV7-2, the J gene TRBJ2-1; D ambiguous. The germline CDR1 and CDR2 sequences are SGHTA and FQGNSA. The CDR3 contains 15 residues. V was cut by 1 base and J by 0 bases, with 7 bases left in between. CDR3 region: CASSLGLLSYNEQFF. The CDR3 DNA reads TGTGCCAGCAGCTTAGGACTGCTCTCCTACAATGAGCAGTTCTTC. Full variable domain (rest looked up from reference TRBV7-2 and TRBJ2-1): GAGVSQSPSNKVTEKGKDVELRCDPISGHTALYWYRQSLGQGLEFLIYFQGNSAPDKSGLPSDRFSAERTGGSVSTLTIQRTQQEDSAVYLCASSLGLLSYNEQFFGPGTRLTVL.

The rearrangement links TRBV7-9 to TRBJ1-1, with TRBD1 matching over 7 bases. V shed 5 bases and J 10 bases; nucleotides not matched to a gene: 16. The CDR3 is made up of 15 amino acids. Germline CDR1 and CDR2: SEHNR and FQNEAQ (reference sequence). The CDR3 bases are TGTGCCAGCAGCCCCGCCCTGACAGGCCCAGGGGGAGCTTTCTTT. This codes for CASSPALTGPGGAFF.

The chain uses TRBV29-1 and TRBJ2-3; 8 bases align to TRBD2. V shed 6 bases and J 1 base; nucleotides not matched to a gene: 6. This CDR3 region has 14 residues. Germline-derived CDR1 and CDR2 are SQVTM and ANQGSEA. CDR3 nucleotides: TGCAGCGTCAACCCAGCGGGGGGCACAGATACGCAGTATTTT. It yields the protein CSVNPAGGTDTQYF.

J is TRBJ2-2 and V is TRBV5-5, with 10 bases matching TRBD2. Germline trimming cut 0 bases from V and 7 bases from J; bases unmatched to any gene: 9. The CDR3 consists of 17 residues. Germline CDR1 and CDR2: SGHKS and YYEKEE (reference sequence). Here the CDR3 reads CASSLAAGGPMDGELFF. The CDR3 DNA sequence: TGTGCCAGCAGCTTGGCAGCGGGGGGGCCGATGGACGGGGAGCTGTTTTTT.

Of note for this clone: Other DNA sequences in the sample encode the same CDR3. The gene calls are TRBV3-1 (or the pseudogene TRBV3-2) and TRBJ2-3; 15 bases line up with TRBD2. The CDR3 extends over 18 amino acids. V trimming: 0 bases; J trimming: 1 base; junction bases outside the gene matches: 2. CDR1 LGHDT and CDR2 YNNKEL come from the germline V gene (reference sequence). DNA of the CDR3: TGTGCCAGCAGCCAAGAGGGACTAGCGGGGGGCGGCACAGATACGCAGTATTTT. This encodes CASSQEGLAGGGTDTQYF.

The V and J genes are TRBV11-2 and TRBJ2-3; 8 bases agree with TRBD2. CDR1 and CDR2 (germline): SGHAT, FQNNGV. V shed 1 base, J shed 0 bases, and the junction held 3 bases outside the gene matches. The CDR3 has 16 residues. This chain's CDR3 is CASSLAVAGSTDTQYF. CDR3 DNA: TGTGCCAGCAGCTTAGCGGTAGCGGGAAGCACAGATACGCAGTATTTT. Drawing the rest from reference TRBV11-2 and TRBJ2-3, the complete variable domain is EAGVAQSPRYKIIEKRQSVAFWCNPISGHATLYWYQQILGQGPKLLIQFQNNGVVDDSQLPKDRFSAERLKGVDSTLKIQPAKLEDSAVYLCASSLAVAGSTDTQYFGPGTRLTVL.

This clone was seen a single time. V usage is TRBV7-9 and J usage is TRBJ2-2; 9 bases are a match to TRBD1. This CDR3 has 15 amino acids. Germline V gene lookup returns CDR1 SEHNR and CDR2 FQNEAQ (reference sequence). The trim removed 7 bases at V and 5 bases at J, leaving 8 bases unmatched. CDR3 residues: CASTNFDRGTGELFF. In DNA, the CDR3 is TGTGCCAGCACCAACTTTGACAGGGGGACCGGGGAGCTGTTTTTT.